One and the same sample provided the 2 T cell receptor beta chains below, sequenced in a study of Graves' ophthalmopathy and Graves' hyperthyroidism. The TCR beta CDR3 regions underwent amplification from RNA transcripts. First-round RT-PCR used HTBI primers; second-round multiplex PCR followed. MiXCR, run by TCRdb on the multiplex PCR reads, gives a single entry per CDR3 protein. This sample has 650,000 to 800,000 distinct CDR3 sequences; roughly 39% occur once, and the top ten carry over 2.5%. The material sequenced was peripheral blood. Receptor source: an adult man with Graves' ophthalmopathy.

This clonotype was seen at least ten times. This rearrangement joins TRBV2 to TRBJ2-5; TRBD1 matches at 11 bases. Germline CDR1 and CDR2: SNHLY and FYNNEI. The CDR3 has 14 residues. With 5 bases clipped from V and 5 bases from J, the junction kept 4 bases outside the gene matches. The CDR3 region has the DNA TGTGCCAGCAGTTGGACAGGGGGCGGTGAGACCCAGTACTTC. It translates to CASSWTGGGETQYF.

In regard to this clonotype: An end of the junction does not agree with germline; a read error may underlie this. The chain carries TRBV25-1 and TRBJ1-2; no firm D call. Germline V gene sequence: CDR1 MGHDK, CDR2 SYGVNS. CDR3 length equals 14 residues. This CDR3 is CASSELGGLGDHTF. For the CDR3, the DNA is TGCGCCAGCAGTGAATTAGGTGGGCTCGGAGACCACACCTTC.